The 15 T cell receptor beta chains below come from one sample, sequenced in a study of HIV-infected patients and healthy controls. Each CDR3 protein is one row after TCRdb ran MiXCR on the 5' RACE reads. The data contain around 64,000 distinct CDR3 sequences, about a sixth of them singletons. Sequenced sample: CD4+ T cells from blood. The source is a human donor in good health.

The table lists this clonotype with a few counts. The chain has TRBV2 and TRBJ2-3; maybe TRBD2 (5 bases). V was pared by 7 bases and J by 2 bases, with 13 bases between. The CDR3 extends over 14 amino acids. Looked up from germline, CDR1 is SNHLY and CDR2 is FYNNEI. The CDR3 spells CASIRRAITDTQYF. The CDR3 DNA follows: TGTGCCAGCATCCGGCGGGCCATCACAGATACGCAGTATTTT. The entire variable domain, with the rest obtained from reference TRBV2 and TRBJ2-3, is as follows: EPEVTQTPSHQVTQMGQEVILRCVPISNHLYFYWYRQILGQKVEFLVSFYNNEISEKSEIFDDQFSVERPDGSNFTLKIRSTKLEDSAMYFCASIRRAITDTQYFGPGTRLTVL.

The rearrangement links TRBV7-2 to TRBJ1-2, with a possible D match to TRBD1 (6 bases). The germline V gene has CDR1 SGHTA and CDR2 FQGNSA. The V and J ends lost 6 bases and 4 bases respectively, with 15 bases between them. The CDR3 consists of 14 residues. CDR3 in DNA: TGTGCCAGCAGTTTCTCCCACAGGGCCTATGGCTACACCTTC. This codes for CASSFSHRAYGYTF.

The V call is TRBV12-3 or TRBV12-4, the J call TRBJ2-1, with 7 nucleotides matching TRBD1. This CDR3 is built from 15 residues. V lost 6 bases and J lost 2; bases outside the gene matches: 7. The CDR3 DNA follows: TGTGCCAGCAGAAAAGACAGGGCTACCTACAATGAGCAGTTCTTC. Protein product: CASRKDRATYNEQFF.

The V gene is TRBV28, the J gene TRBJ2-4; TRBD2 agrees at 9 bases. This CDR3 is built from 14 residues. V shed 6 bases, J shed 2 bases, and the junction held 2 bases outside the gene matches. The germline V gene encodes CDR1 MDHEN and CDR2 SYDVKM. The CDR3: CASRAGGTKNIQYF. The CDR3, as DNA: TGTGCCAGCAGGGCGGGGGGGACCAAAAACATTCAGTACTTC.

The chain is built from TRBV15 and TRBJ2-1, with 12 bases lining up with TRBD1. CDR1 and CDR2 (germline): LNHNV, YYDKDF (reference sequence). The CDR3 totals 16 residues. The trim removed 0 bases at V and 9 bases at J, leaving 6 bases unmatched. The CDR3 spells CATSREAGQGATEQFF. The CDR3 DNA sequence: TGTGCCACCAGCAGAGAAGCGGGACAGGGGGCAACTGAGCAGTTCTTC. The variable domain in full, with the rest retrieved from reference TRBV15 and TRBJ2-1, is DAMVIQNPRYQVTQFGKPVTLSCSQTLNHNVMYWYQQKSSQAPKLLFHYYDKDFNNEADTPDNFQSRRPNTSFCFLDIRSPGLGDTAMYLCATSREAGQGATEQFFGPGTRLTVL.

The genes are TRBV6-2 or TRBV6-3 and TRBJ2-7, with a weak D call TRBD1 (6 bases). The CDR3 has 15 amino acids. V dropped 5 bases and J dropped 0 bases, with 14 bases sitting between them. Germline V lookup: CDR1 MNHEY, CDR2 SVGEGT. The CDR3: CASSPLGQPSYEQYF. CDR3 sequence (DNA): TGTGCCAGCAGTCCTCTTGGACAGCCCTCCTACGAGCAGTACTTC.

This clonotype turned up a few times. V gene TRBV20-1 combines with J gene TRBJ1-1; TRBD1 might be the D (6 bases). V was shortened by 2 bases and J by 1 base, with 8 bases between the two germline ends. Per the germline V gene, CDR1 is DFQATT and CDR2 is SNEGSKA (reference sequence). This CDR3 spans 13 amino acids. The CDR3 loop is CSARYRENTEAFF. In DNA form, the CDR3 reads TGCAGTGCTAGATACAGGGAGAACACTGAAGCTTTCTTT.

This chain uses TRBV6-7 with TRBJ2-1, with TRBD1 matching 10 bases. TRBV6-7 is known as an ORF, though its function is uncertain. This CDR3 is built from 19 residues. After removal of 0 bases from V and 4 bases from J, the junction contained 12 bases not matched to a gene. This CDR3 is CASSYSNLGGDRGYNEQFF. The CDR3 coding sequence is TGTGCCAGCAGTTACTCGAATTTGGGTGGGGACAGGGGATACAATGAGCAGTTCTTC.

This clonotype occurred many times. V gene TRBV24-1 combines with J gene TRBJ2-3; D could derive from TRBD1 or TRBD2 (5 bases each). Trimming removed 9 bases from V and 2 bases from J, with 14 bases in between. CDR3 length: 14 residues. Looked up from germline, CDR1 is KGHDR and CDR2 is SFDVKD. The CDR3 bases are TGTGCCACCTCCAATACCGGGGCCACAGATACGCAGTATTTT. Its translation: CATSNTGATDTQYF.

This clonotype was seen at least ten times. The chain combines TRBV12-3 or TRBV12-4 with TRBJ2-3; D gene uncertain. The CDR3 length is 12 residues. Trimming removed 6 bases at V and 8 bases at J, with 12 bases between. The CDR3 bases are TGTGCCAGCAGCTCTTCTGAGTCTACGCAGTATTTT. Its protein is CASSSSESTQYF.

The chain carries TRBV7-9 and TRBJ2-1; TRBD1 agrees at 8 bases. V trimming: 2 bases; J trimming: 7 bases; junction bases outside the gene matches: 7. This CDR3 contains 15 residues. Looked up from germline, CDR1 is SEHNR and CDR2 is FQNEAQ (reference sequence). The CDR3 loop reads CASSLLDRDNNEQFF. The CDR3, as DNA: TGTGCCAGCAGCTTATTGGACAGGGACAATAATGAGCAGTTCTTC.

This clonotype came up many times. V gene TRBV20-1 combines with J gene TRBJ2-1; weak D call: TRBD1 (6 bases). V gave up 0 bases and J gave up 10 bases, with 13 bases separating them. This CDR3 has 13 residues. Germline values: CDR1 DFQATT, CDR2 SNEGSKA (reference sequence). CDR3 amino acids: CSARDPAGQEQFF. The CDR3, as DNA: TGCAGTGCTAGAGACCCAGCTGGACAGGAGCAGTTCTTC.

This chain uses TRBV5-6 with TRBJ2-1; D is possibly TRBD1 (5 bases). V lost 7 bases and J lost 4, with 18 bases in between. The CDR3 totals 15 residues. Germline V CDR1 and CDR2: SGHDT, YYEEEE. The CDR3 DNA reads TGTGCCAGCGAGACGAGGACACGGAGTTACAATGAGCAGTTCTTC. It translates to CASETRTRSYNEQFF.

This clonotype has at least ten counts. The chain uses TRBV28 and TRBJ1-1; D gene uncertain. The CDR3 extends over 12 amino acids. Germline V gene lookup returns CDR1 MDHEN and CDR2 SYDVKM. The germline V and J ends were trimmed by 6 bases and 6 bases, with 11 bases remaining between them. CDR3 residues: CASRPGWSEAFF. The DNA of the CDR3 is TGTGCCAGCAGACCGGGGTGGTCTGAAGCTTTCTTT.

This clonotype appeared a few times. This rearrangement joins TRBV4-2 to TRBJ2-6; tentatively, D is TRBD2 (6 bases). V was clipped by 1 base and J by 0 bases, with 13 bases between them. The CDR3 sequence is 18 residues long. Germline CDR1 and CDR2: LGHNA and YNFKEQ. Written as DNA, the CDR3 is TGTGCCAGCAGCCAAGGAAATTGGAGGGACTCTGGGGCCAACGTCCTGACTTTC. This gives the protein CASSQGNWRDSGANVLTF.